These T cell receptor beta chains were read from a single sample in a study of CD8 T cells in ankylosing spondylitis. One entry per CDR3 protein results from TCRdb running MiXCR on the 5' RACE reads. Here the sample spans 220,000 or so distinct CDR3 sequences, 8% to 11% being singletons. The source material was blood, either unsorted or a sorted T cell fraction (not recorded which). These receptors were collected from a male donor with ankylosing spondylitis or in good health (not recorded which). Each CDR3 is given without its conserved first and last residue.

SARGEQGFREKLF,TRBV20-1,TRBJ1-4
ASSVSHGLAGSEQF,TRBV9,TRBJ2-1
ASSSSGDGGNTIY,TRBV5-1,TRBJ1-3
SARGVGGWVTDTQY,TRBV20-1,TRBJ2-3
ASTRAGLAGSTDTQY,TRBV25-1,TRBJ2-3
ASSPGGGSSYEQY,TRBV7-2,TRBJ2-7
ASSRQGSSRGYT,TRBV28,TRBJ1-2
ASSAEPGTRYNEQF,TRBV7-2,TRBJ2-1
SAREEAGSYNEQF,TRBV20-1,TRBJ2-1
AAGYQPQH,TRBV6-5,TRBJ1-5
SARISGNTIY,TRBV20-1,TRBJ1-3
ASSLFAGGKGTDTQY,TRBV28,TRBJ2-3
AWTKNGVSGELF,TRBV30,TRBJ2-2